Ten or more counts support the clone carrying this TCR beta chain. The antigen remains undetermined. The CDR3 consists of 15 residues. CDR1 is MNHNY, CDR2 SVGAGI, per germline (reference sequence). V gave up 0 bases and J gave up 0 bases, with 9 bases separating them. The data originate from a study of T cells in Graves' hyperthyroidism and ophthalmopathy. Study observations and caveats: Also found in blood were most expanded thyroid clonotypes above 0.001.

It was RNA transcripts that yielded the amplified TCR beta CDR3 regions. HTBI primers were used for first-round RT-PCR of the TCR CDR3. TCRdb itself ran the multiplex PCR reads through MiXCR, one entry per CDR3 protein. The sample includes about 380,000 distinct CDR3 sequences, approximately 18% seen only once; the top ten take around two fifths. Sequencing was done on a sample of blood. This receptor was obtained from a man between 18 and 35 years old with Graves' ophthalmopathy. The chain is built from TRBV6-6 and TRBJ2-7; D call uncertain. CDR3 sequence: CASSYSASSSYEQYF. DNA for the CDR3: TGTGCCAGCAGTTACTCTGCTTCGAGCTCCTACGAGCAGTACTTC.